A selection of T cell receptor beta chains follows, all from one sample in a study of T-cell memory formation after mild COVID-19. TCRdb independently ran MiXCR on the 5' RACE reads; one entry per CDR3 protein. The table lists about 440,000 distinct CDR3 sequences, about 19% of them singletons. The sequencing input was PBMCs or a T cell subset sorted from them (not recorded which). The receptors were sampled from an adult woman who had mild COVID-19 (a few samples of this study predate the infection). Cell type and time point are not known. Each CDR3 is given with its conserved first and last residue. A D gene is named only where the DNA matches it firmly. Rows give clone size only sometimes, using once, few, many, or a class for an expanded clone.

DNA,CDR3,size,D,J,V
TGCGCCAGCAGCGATGGGACAGTGATGAACACTGAAGCTTTCTTT,CASSDGTVMNTEAFF,.,TRBD1,TRBJ1-1,TRBV5-1
TGTGCCAGCAGCCGGACTAGCGGGGGCAACTACGAGCAGTACTTC,CASSRTSGGNYEQYF,once,TRBD2,TRBJ2-7,TRBV5-6
TGTGCCAGCAGCGGTGGGGGGTTCGAGCAGTACTTC,CASSGGGFEQYF,.,.,TRBJ2-7,TRBV9
TGTGCCAGCAGCTACCAAGCGGGGGGGCCTAGAAATGAGCAGTTCTTC,CASSYQAGGPRNEQFF,few,TRBD2,TRBJ2-1,TRBV7-2
TGTGCCAGCAGCGCGGGACTATTCAACACCGGGGAGCTGTTTTTT,CASSAGLFNTGELFF,many,TRBD2,TRBJ2-2,TRBV12-3/TRBV12-4
TGTGCCAGCAGCTCCTGGGACTTCACAGATACGCAGTATTTT,CASSSWDFTDTQYF,.,.,TRBJ2-3,TRBV11-2
TGCAGTGCCCACGCGACTAGCGGGAGATCCCACAATGAGCAGTTCTTC,CSAHATSGRSHNEQFF,.,TRBD2,TRBJ2-1,TRBV20-1
TGTGCCAGCAGTTTAGGGGTCCTTTCTAACTATGGCTACACCTTC,CASSLGVLSNYGYTF,.,.,TRBJ1-2,TRBV12-3/TRBV12-4
TGTGCCAGCTCACCACCACGCGTAACAGCTCTGAACACTGAAGCTTTCTTT,CASSPPRVTALNTEAFF,.,.,TRBJ1-1,TRBV18
TGTGCCAGCAGTACGCGGGAGTCCTACGAGCAGTACTTC,CASSTRESYEQYF,.,TRBD2,TRBJ2-7,TRBV5-4
TGCGCCAGCAGCTTTAAGGGGTTGAGCTCCTACAATGAGCAGTTCTTC,CASSFKGLSSYNEQFF,.,.,TRBJ2-1,TRBV5-1
TGTGCCAGCAGAATAGGTAATCAGCCCCAGCATTTT,CASRIGNQPQHF,few,.,TRBJ1-5,TRBV12-3/TRBV12-4
TGCGCCAGCAGCTTGGCCGCCACTAGCGGCTACAATGAGCAGTTCTTC,CASSLAATSGYNEQFF,few,TRBD2,TRBJ2-1,TRBV5-1
TGTGCCAGCCCTCCCGCCGGGACAGGGGGCCTCTCCTACGAGCAGTACTTC,CASPPAGTGGLSYEQYF,few,TRBD1,TRBJ2-7,TRBV28
TGTGCCAGCCTCCGGGGGTCACGGCAGGACAATGAGCAGTTCTTC,CASLRGSRQDNEQFF,.,.,TRBJ2-1,TRBV12-3/TRBV12-4
TGTGCCAGCAGTCACGACGGGACCCAGTACTTC,CASSHDGTQYF,.,.,TRBJ2-5,TRBV6-5
TGTGCCACCAGCAGAGACAGGGAGACCCAGTACTTC,CATSRDRETQYF,.,.,TRBJ2-5,TRBV15
TGTGCCAGCAGCTTCAACACTTACAATGAGCAGTTCTTC,CASSFNTYNEQFF,.,.,TRBJ2-1,TRBV7-3
TGCAGCGTTGACCAGCCCCGCTCCTACAATGAGCAGTTCTTC,CSVDQPRSYNEQFF,few,.,TRBJ2-1,TRBV29-1
TGTGCCAGCAGAAATGGAAGGTTGCTTACCTACGAGCAGTACTTC,CASRNGRLLTYEQYF,.,.,TRBJ2-7,TRBV21-1
TGTGCCAGCAGTTCGCGGAACTACGAGCAGTACTTC,CASSSRNYEQYF,.,.,TRBJ2-7,TRBV27
TGTGCCAGCAGCTTAGGGGGCGAGAGCCCTGAAGCTTTCTTT,CASSLGGESPEAFF,.,.,TRBJ1-1,TRBV7-6
TGTGCCAGCACCTTTTTAGGTGGGGAACACAATGAGCAGTTCTTC,CASTFLGGEHNEQFF,.,.,TRBJ2-1,TRBV27
TGTGCCAGCAGGAAAAGTGGAAGGGACAGAAACTATGGCTACACCTTC,CASRKSGRDRNYGYTF,many,TRBD1,TRBJ1-2,TRBV2
TGTGCCAGCAGTTCGCGGGCGGGGGCTAATACTGAAGCTTTCTTT,CASSSRAGANTEAFF,few,.,TRBJ1-1,TRBV27
TGTGCCAGCAGACCGGGACAACGGAATGAAAAACTGTTTTTT,CASRPGQRNEKLFF,.,.,TRBJ1-4,TRBV12-3/TRBV12-4
TGCAGTGCCAGGGGGGGACTAGCGGGCTCCTACACAGATACGCAGTATTTT,CSARGGLAGSYTDTQYF,few,TRBD2,TRBJ2-3,TRBV20-1
TGTGCCAGCAGTGAAGCGGGGGGACAGGGGGTCTATGGCTACACCTTC,CASSEAGGQGVYGYTF,.,TRBD1,TRBJ1-2,TRBV6-1
TGTGCCAGCAGCGTAGCGCAGGGGAACACTGAAGCTTTCTTT,CASSVAQGNTEAFF,few,.,TRBJ1-1,TRBV9
TGCAGTGCTAGTGCCCGAAGGTCGACTAGAGTGAGCACAGATACGCAGTATTTT,CSASARRSTRVSTDTQYF,.,.,TRBJ2-3,TRBV20-1
TGCGCCAGCAGCTTGGAGTGGGGGCCCTCCTACGAGCAGTACTTC,CASSLEWGPSYEQYF,few,.,TRBJ2-7,TRBV5-1
TGTGCCAGCATGCGAGGGCACAATTCACCCCTCCACTTT,CASMRGHNSPLHF,few,.,TRBJ1-6,TRBV27
TGTGCCAGCAGCCCCCGAGCGGGAGGTGCCTACAATGAGCAGTTCTTC,CASSPRAGGAYNEQFF,few,TRBD2,TRBJ2-1,TRBV7-9
TGTGCCAGTCAACAAGCGGGGCCGTTTACGCAGTATTTT,CASQQAGPFTQYF,few,TRBD2,TRBJ2-3,TRBV6-2/TRBV6-3
TGTGCCAGCAAGGAAAGGGGCGATACGCAGTATTTT,CASKERGDTQYF,few,.,TRBJ2-3,TRBV5-6
TGTGCCAGCAGTCAGGTTATTGGACCGCGGGGGGGATACTATGGCTACACCTTC,CASSQVIGPRGGYYGYTF,few,.,TRBJ1-2,TRBV12-3/TRBV12-4
TGCAGTGCTACCCTATCGGGAGGGGAAGCTTTCTTT,CSATLSGGEAFF,many,.,TRBJ1-1,TRBV20-1
TGTGCCAGCAGACCCTCCAGGGACAGGGTATATGGCACTGAAGCTTTCTTT,CASRPSRDRVYGTEAFF,.,TRBD1,TRBJ1-1,TRBV6-5
TGCGCCAGCAGCCCATCGGGACACAGCACCGGGGAGCTGTTTTTT,CASSPSGHSTGELFF,few,.,TRBJ2-2,TRBV5-1
TGCAGCGTTGTTCTTAATGATGGGCGTAAGGAGACCCAGTACTTC,CSVVLNDGRKETQYF,few,.,TRBJ2-5,TRBV29-1
TGTGCCAGCAGCGTAGGAGGGGGTAACGACGAGCAGTACTTC,CASSVGGGNDEQYF,.,.,TRBJ2-7,TRBV9
TGTGCCAGCAGTTTAGCCACTAGCTCCTACGAGCAGTACTTC,CASSLATSSYEQYF,many,.,TRBJ2-7,TRBV12-3/TRBV12-4
TGCGCCAGCAGCTGGACAGGGAGCTCTGGAAACACCATATATTTT,CASSWTGSSGNTIYF,.,TRBD1,TRBJ1-3,TRBV5-1
TGTGCCACCAGCCCTCGACGGAGCAATGAGCAGTTCTTC,CATSPRRSNEQFF,few,.,TRBJ2-1,TRBV15
TGCAGATCCAGCGGGGGGGCCACAGATGAGCAGTTCTTC,CRSSGGATDEQFF,.,TRBD2,TRBJ2-1,TRBV20-1
TGTGCCAGCAGCTTGGTCGGACGAGGCATTCAGTACTTC,CASSLVGRGIQYF,few,.,TRBJ2-4,TRBV7-3
TGTGCCAGTAGTAGAGGGTACGAGACCCAGTACTTC,CASSRGYETQYF,.,.,TRBJ2-5,TRBV19
TGTGCCAGCAGTCCTTTCCCTAATCAGCCCCAGCATTTT,CASSPFPNQPQHF,few,.,TRBJ1-5,TRBV6-5
TGTGCCAGCAGCCGAGGACTCGCGGGGCCCTACGAGCAGTACTTC,CASSRGLAGPYEQYF,few,.,TRBJ2-7,TRBV3-1
TGTGCCAGCTCACCGATAACCGGGACAGGGAACACTGAAGCTTTCTTT,CASSPITGTGNTEAFF,few,TRBD1,TRBJ1-1,TRBV18
TGTGCCAGCAGTCCAAGACTAGCTGCAACTGAGCAGTACTTC,CASSPRLAATEQYF,.,TRBD2,TRBJ2-7,TRBV6-2/TRBV6-3